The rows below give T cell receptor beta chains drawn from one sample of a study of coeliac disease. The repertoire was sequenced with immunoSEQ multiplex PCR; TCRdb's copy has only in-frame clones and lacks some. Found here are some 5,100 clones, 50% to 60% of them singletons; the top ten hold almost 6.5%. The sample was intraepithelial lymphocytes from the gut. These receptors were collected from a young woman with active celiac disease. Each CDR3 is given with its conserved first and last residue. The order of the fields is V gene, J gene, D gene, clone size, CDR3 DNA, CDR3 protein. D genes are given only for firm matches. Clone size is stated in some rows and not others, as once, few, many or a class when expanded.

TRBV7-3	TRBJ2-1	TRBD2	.	TGTGCCAGCAGCTTATCTCCTTTGACTAGCGGGGTCTACAATGAGCAGTTCTTC	CASSLSPLTSGVYNEQFF
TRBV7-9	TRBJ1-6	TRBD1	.	TGTGCCAGCAGCTTAAGGACAGGGGTCTCACCCCTCCACTTT	CASSLRTGVSPLHF
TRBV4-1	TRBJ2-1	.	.	TGCGCCAGCAGCCACCGAGTGGGGGGGCACACCTACAATGAGCAGTTCTTC	CASSHRVGGHTYNEQFF
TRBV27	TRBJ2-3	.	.	TGTGCCAGCAGTCTACGAGATACGCAGTATTTT	CASSLRDTQYF
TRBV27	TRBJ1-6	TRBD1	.	TGTGCCAGCAGCCTCCTCCCGGGACAGGGTGAATCACCCCTCCACTTT	CASSLLPGQGESPLHF
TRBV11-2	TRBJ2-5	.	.	TGTGCCAGCAGCTTAATGGGGCAGGGGGGAGAGACCCAGTACTTC	CASSLMGQGGETQYF
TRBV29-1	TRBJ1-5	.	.	TGCAGCGTTACGGGGGGAGAGGGTCAGCCCCAGCATTTT	CSVTGGEGQPQHF
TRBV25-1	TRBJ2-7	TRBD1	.	TGTGCCAGCAGAGGCGGGACAGGGGCCTACGAGCAGTACTTC	CASRGGTGAYEQYF
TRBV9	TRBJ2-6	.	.	TGTGCCAGCACCCCAGGACATAACTCTGGGGCCAACGTCCTGACTTTC	CASTPGHNSGANVLTF
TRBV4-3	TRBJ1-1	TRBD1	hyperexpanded	TGCGCCAGCAGCCAATCGGCAGGGGGTGGTGAAGCTTTCTTT	CASSQSAGGGEAFF
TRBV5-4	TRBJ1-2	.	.	TGTGCCAGCAGCGACAGACTTAGATATGGCTACACCTTC	CASSDRLRYGYTF
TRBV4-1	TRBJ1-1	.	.	TGCGCCAGCAGCCAGCCGATCGGGAACACTGAAGCTTTCTTT	CASSQPIGNTEAFF
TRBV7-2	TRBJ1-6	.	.	TGTGCCAGCAGCTTAAGCTGGACTGTACCTAATTCACCCCTCCACTTT	CASSLSWTVPNSPLHF
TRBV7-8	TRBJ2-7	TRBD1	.	TGTGCCAGCAGCCCCCGACAGGGGCTTAGCTCCTACGAGCAGTACTTC	CASSPRQGLSSYEQYF
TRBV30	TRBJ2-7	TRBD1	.	TGTGCCTGGAGCCCGGGACAGGGTTACGAGCAGTACTTC	CAWSPGQGYEQYF
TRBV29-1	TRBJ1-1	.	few	TGCAGCGCCCTCGACAGCTATGAAGCTTTCTTT	CSALDSYEAFF
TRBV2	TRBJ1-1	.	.	TGTGCCAGCAGTGATCCGCTGACAGCTATGAACACTGAAGCTTTCTTT	CASSDPLTAMNTEAFF
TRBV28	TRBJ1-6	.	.	TGTGCCAGCAGTTTTGCGGGACCTACTTCACCCCTCCACTTT	CASSFAGPTSPLHF
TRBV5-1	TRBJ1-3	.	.	TGCGCCAGCAGCTTGGACTGGAGCTCTGGAAACACCATATATTTT	CASSLDWSSGNTIYF
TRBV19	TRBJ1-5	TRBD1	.	TGTGCCAGTAGTATAACGGGACAGGGACATCAGCCCCAGCATTTT	CASSITGQGHQPQHF
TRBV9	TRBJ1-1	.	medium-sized	TGTGCCAGCAGCGGAGGCCGGGGATTGAACACTGAAGCTTTCTTT	CASSGGRGLNTEAFF
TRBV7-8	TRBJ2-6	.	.	TGTGCCAGCAGCCCCCGACGGACTGGTGGGGCCAACGTCCTGACTTTC	CASSPRRTGGANVLTF
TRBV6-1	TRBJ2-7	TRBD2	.	TGTGCCAGCAGTGAAGCTTGGCTAGCGGGGGGGGGCTACGAGCAGTACTTC	CASSEAWLAGGGYEQYF
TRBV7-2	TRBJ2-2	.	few	TGTGCCAGCAGCTCGTACACCGGGGAGCTGTTTTTT	CASSSYTGELFF
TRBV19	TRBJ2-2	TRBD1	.	TGTGCCAGTAGTATCCAGGGGGCGCAAACCGGGGAGCTGTTTTTT	CASSIQGAQTGELFF
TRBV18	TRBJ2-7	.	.	TGTGCCAGCTCACCACCGGACCGCGCGGGCTCCTACGAGCAGTACTTC	CASSPPDRAGSYEQYF
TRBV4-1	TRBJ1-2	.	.	TGCGCCAGCAGCCAGGACTTCGCCGGGCGTTCGATCGGCTACACCTTC	CASSQDFAGRSIGYTF
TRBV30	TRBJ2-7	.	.	TGTGCCTGGAGTCCCACAGGGACCTACCCCTACGAGCAGTACTTC	CAWSPTGTYPYEQYF
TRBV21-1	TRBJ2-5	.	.	TGTGCCAGCAGCAACGATGGACAGGGAAGAGAGACCCAGTACTTC	CASSNDGQGRETQYF
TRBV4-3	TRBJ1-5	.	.	TGCGCCAGCAGCCAATACAGGAATACCAAAAATCAGCCCCAGCATTTT	CASSQYRNTKNQPQHF
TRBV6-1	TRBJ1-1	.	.	TGTGCCAGCAGATACAGAGAGAACACTGAAGCTTTCTTT	CASRYRENTEAFF
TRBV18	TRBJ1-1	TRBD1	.	TGTGCCAGCCTTCGAGGGGGCTTGAACACTGAAGCTTTCTTT	CASLRGGLNTEAFF
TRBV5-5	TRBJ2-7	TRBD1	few	TGTGCCAGCAGGGTAGGACAGGGGCTCTCCTACGAGCAGTACTTC	CASRVGQGLSYEQYF
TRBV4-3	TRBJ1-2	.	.	TGCGCCAGCAGCCAAGGAGTCCTCCCGGACGGGAATAACTATGGCTACACCTTC	CASSQGVLPDGNNYGYTF
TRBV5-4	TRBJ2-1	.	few	TGTGCCAGCAGCTTGGCCCGGGTTTGGAGCAATTATAGTGAGCAGTTCTTC	CASSLARVWSNYSEQFF
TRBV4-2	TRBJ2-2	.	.	TGTGCCAGCAGCCAAGACCCGGGGCAGGGGTTCTCCGGGGAGCTGTTTTTC	CASSQDPGQGFSGELFF
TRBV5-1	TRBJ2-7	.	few	TGCGCCAGCAGCCTGACACCGACCTACGAGCAGTACTTC	CASSLTPTYEQYF
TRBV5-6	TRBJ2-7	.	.	TGTGCCAGCAGCTTGGCCTGGTTGGGGCCCTACGAGCAGTACTTC	CASSLAWLGPYEQYF
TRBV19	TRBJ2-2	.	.	TGTGCCAGTATAGCCGAACAGGGTATATTCGGCACCGGGGAGCTGTTTTTT	CASIAEQGIFGTGELFF
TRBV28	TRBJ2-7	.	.	TGTGCCAGCAGCGGGGGAGTGCGGGTCTACGAGCAGTACTTC	CASSGGVRVYEQYF
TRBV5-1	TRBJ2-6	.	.	TGCGCCAGCAGCTTGTTCTCCCCTGGGGCCAACGTCCTGACTTTC	CASSLFSPGANVLTF
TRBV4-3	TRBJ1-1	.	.	TGCGCCAGCAGCCAAGATGCACGAACAGACACTGAAGCTTTCTTT	CASSQDARTDTEAFF
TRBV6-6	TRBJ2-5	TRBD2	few	TGTGCCAGCAGTGATCCAGCGGGGGGGACGGAGACCCAGTACTTC	CASSDPAGGTETQYF
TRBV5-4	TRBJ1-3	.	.	TGTGCCAGCAGCCCCGATGTGTCACTCTCTGGAAACACCATATATTTT	CASSPDVSLSGNTIYF
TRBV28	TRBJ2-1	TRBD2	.	TGTGCCAGCAGTTCCAGACTAGCGGGGAACGCTCCATTCTTC	CASSSRLAGNAPFF
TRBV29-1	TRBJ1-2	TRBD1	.	TGCAGCGGTCGACAGGGAACTAACTATGGCTACACCTTC	CSGRQGTNYGYTF
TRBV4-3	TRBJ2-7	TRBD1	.	TGCGCCAGCAGCCAAGCTAACAGGGGTCTTGCACCTCAACTTCTCTACGAGCAGTACTTC	CASSQANRGLAPQLLYEQYF
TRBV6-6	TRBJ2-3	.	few	TGTGCCAGCAGTCTCGCGGGTGGCACAGATACGCAGTATTTT	CASSLAGGTDTQYF
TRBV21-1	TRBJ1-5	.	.	TGTGCCAGCGGCCCAACAGTGAAAAGAGTTGGCAATCAGCCCCAGCATTTT	CASGPTVKRVGNQPQHF
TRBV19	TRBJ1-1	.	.	TGTGCCAGTAGTATATGGGGGCCGGGCACTGAAGCTTTCTTT	CASSIWGPGTEAFF
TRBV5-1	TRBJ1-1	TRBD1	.	TGCGCCAGCAGCGAAGGACAGGGGTGGAATACTGAAGCTTTCTTT	CASSEGQGWNTEAFF
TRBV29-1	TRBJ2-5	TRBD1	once	TGCAGCGTTGAAGGCGAGACAGGGGGAGAGACCCAGTACTTC	CSVEGETGGETQYF
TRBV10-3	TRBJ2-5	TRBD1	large	TGTGCCATCAGTGAGTCGCCGGGACAGGGACAAGAGACCCAGTACTTC	CAISESPGQGQETQYF
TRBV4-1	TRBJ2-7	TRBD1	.	TGCGCCAGCAGCCAAGCAGGACAGGGTGCCTACGAGCAGTACTTC	CASSQAGQGAYEQYF
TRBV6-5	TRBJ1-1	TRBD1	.	TGTGCCAGCAGAACAGGGGGCACTGAAGCTTTCTTT	CASRTGGTEAFF